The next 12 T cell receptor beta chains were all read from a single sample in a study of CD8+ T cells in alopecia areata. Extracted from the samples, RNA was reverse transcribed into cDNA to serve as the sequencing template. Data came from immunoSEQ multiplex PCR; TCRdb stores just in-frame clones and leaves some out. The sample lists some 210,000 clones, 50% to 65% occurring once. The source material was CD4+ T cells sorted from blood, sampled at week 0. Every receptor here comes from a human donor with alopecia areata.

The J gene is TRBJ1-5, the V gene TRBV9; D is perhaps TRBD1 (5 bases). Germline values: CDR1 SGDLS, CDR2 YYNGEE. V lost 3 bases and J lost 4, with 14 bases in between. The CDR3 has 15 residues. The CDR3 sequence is CASSASGTDNQPQHF. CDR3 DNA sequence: TGTGCCAGCAGCGCCTCCGGGACGGATAATCAGCCCCAGCATTTT.

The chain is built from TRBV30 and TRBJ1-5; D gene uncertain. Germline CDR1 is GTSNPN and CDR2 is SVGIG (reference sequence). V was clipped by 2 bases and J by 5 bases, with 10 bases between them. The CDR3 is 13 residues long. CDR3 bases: TGTGCCTGGAGTTTAGGGAACGATCAGCCCCAGCATTTT. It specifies CAWSLGNDQPQHF.

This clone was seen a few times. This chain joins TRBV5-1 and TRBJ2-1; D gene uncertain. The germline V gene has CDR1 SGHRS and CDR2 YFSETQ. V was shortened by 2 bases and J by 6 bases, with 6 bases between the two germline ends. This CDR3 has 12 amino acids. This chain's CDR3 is CASSLMPNEQFF. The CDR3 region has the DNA TGCGCCAGCAGCTTAATGCCCAATGAGCAGTTCTTC.

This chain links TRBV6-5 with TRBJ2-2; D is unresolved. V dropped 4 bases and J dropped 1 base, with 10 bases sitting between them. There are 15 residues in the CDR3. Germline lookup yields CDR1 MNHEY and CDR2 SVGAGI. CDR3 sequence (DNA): TGTGCCAGCAGTTCCCTGGCCGGGAACACCGGGGAGCTGTTTTTT. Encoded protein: CASSSLAGNTGELFF.

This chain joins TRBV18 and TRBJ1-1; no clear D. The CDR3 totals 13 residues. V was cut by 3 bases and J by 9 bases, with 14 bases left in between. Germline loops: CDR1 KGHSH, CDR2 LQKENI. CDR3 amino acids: CASSPHTESQAFF. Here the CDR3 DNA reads TGTGCCAGCTCACCCCACACAGAGTCTCAAGCTTTCTTT.

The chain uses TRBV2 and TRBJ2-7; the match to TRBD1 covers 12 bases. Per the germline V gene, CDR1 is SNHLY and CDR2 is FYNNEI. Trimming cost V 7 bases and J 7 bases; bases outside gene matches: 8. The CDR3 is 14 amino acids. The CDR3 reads CASNTGQGAREQYF. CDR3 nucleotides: TGTGCCAGCAACACGGGACAGGGGGCGCGAGAGCAGTACTTC.

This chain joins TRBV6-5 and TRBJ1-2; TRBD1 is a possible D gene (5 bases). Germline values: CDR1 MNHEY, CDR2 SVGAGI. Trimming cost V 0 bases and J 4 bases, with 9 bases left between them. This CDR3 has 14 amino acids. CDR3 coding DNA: TGTGCCAGCAGTTACTCAGGGGAGGCCTATGGCTACACCTTC. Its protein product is CASSYSGEAYGYTF.

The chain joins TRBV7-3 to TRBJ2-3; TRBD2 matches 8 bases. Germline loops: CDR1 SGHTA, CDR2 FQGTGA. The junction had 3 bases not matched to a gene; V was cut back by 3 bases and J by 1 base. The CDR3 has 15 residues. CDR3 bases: TGTGCCAGCAGCTTTGCGGGGGGACGCACAGATACGCAGTATTTT. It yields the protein CASSFAGGRTDTQYF.

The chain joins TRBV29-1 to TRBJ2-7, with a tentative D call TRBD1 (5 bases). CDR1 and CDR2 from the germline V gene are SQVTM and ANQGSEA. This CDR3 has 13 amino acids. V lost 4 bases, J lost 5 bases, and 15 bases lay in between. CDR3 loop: CSVVSSGPHEQYF. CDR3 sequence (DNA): TGCAGCGTTGTATCTTCAGGGCCCCACGAGCAGTACTTC.

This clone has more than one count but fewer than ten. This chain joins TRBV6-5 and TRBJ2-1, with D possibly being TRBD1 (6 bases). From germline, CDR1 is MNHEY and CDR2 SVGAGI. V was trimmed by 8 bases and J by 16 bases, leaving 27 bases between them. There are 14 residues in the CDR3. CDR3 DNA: TGTGCCAGCCTTCCTTCCTTTGAGGGACAAGGTATCTTCTTC. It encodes CASLPSFEGQGIFF.

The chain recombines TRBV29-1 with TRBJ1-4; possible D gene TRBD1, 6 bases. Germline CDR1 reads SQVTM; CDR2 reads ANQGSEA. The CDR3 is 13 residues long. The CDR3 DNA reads TGCAGTTCCGGGCAGGGGCCAAATGAAAAACTGTTTTTT. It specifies CSSGQGPNEKLFF.

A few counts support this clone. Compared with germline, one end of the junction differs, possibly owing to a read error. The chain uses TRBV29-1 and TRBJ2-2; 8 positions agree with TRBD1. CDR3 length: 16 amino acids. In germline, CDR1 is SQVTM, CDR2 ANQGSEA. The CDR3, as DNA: TGCAGCGTTCAAGACAGGGGAAGAGCGAACACCGGGGAGCTGTTTTTT. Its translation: CSVQDRGRANTGELFF.